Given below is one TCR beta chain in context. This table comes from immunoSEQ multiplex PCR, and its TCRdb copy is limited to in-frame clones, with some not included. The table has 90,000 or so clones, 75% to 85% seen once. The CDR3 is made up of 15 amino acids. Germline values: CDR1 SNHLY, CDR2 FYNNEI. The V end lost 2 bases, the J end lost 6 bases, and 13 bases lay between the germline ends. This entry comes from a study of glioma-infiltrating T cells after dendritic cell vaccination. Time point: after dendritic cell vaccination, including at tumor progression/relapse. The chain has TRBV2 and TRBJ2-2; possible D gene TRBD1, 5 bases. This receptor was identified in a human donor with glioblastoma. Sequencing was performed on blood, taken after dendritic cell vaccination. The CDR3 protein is CASSELAGMSGELFF. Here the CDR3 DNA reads TGTGCCAGCAGTGAACTGGCAGGGATGTCCGGGGAGCTGTTTTTT.